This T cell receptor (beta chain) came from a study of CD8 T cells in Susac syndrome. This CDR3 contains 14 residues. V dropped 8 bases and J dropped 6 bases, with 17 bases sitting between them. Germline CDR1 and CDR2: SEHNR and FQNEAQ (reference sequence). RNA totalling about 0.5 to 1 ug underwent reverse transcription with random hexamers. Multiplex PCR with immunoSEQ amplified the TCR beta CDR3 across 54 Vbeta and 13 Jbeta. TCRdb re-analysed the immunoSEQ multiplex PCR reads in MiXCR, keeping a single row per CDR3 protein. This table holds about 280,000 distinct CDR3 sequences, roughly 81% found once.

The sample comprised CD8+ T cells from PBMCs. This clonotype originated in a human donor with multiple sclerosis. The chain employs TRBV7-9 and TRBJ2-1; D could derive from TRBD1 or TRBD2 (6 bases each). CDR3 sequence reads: CASGAGERANEQFF. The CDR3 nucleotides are TGTGCCAGCGGGGCAGGGGAGCGGGCCAATGAGCAGTTCTTC.